Listed below are T cell receptor beta chains from one sample, sequenced in a study of CXCR3-negative and CXCR3-positive naive CD8 T cells. Each CDR3 protein gets one entry in TCRdb, which reprocessed the 5' RACE reads and gives no DNA. The table lists about 5,800 distinct CDR3 sequences. Sequencing was performed on naive CXCR3- CD8+ T cells from blood. The receptor set was obtained from a human donor in good health. Some clones in this sample may be carry-over from other donors' samples. Each CDR3 is given with its conserved first and last residue. Rows may omit the clone size; those that give it use once, few, many or a size class.

>TRBJ2-1|12|.|TRBV29-1
CVGGGSYNEQFF
>TRBJ2-1|11|.|TRBV29-1
CSVSSGNEQFF
>TRBJ2-4|14|.|TRBV9
CVSFGREAKNIQYF
>TRBJ1-1|13|.|TRBV29-1
CSIPRGPNTEAFF
>TRBJ2-5|13|.|TRBV29-1
CSVPGLVQETQYF
>TRBJ2-7|16|medium-sized|TRBV2
CASTPPWGQGGSEQYF
>TRBJ1-2|15|.|TRBV21-1
CASSKDVAANYGYTF
>TRBJ1-2|12|.|TRBV20-1
CSAYDIHYGYTF
>TRBJ2-7|14|.|TRBV4-1
CASSQEVFSYEQYF
>TRBJ2-1|17|.|TRBV2
CASSEEGGQGMYNEQFF
>TRBJ2-5|12|.|TRBV2
CASVAGLETQYF
>TRBJ2-3|13|.|TRBV18
CASSPNFPDTQYF
>TRBJ1-1|18|.|TRBV6-6
CASSYSSGIGNMNTEAFF
>TRBJ2-2|15|.|TRBV21-1
CASSLGQKNTGELFF
>TRBJ1-1|12|medium-sized|TRBV5-1
CASRQFDTEAFF
>TRBJ2-5|16|medium-sized|TRBV29-1
CSVDDYISSRGETQYF
>TRBJ2-7|16|.|TRBV2
CASSAPRDSSTYEQYF
>TRBJ1-2|15|medium-sized|TRBV6-5
CASSPGQGLGYGYTF
>TRBJ1-1|13|.|TRBV29-1
CSATGTGGTEASF
>TRBJ2-7|13|medium-sized|TRBV29-1
CSVFGTGLSEQYF
>TRBJ2-5|17|medium-sized|TRBV7-6
CASSSPGGTSGAETQYF
>TRBJ2-7|17|medium-sized|TRBV6-5
CASSYSPLVGGSDEQYF
>TRBJ1-1|15|.|TRBV7-9
CASSLGTGANTEAFF
>TRBJ1-2|13|.|TRBV12-3/TRBV12-4
CASSPGTSYGYTF
>TRBJ2-4|15|medium-sized|TRBV27
CASSSRTGYENIQYF
>TRBJ1-1|14|medium-sized|TRBV6-5
CASSFDKAGPEAFF
>TRBJ2-2|12|.|TRBV10-3
CATDSGTGELFF
>TRBJ2-1|15|medium-sized|TRBV6-1
CASSEEGPFYNEQFF